This T cell receptor beta chain was found in a study of shared T cell receptors in the human thymus. TCRdb's table, derived via immunoSEQ multiplex PCR, lists solely in-frame clones and lacks some. The data contain 450,000 to 650,000 clones, around 78% of them singletons. The V end lost 0 bases, the J end lost 6 bases, and 6 bases lay between the germline ends. The CDR3 runs 12 residues. Germline V gene data show CDR1 as SGHDT and CDR2 as YYEEEE. This same sample was also part of a study on human thymus T cells. That source adds: Thymus tissue for the work was resected from patients undergoing corrective heart surgery.

Sequencing was performed on thymocytes. The source of this sequence is a boy under two years old with a congenital heart defect. The rearrangement links TRBV5-6 to TRBJ1-1; the D is unclear. The chain's CDR3 is CASSLGGPEAFF. The CDR3 nucleotides are TGTGCCAGCAGCTTGGGAGGGCCTGAAGCTTTCTTT.